The entry below describes one T cell receptor beta chain. Though probably carrying unrecorded immune exposures, donors were nominally healthy at sampling. The CDR3 totals 15 residues. The germline gives CDR1 ENHRY, CDR2 SYGVKD. Trimming removed 2 bases at V and 4 bases at J, with 15 bases between. The PCR made use of 60 Vbeta and 13 Jbeta primers. Produced via immunoSEQ multiplex PCR; TCRdb's table is partial and in-frame only. Here the sample spans about 180,000 clones, roughly 75% being singletons. The data were obtained in a study of cytomegalovirus exposure and HLA in healthy donors. Sequenced material: PBMCs. The J gene is TRBJ2-7, the V gene TRBV10-3; D is ambiguous. The TCR originated in a woman in her forties or fifties in good health and CMV-seropositive. The CDR3 DNA reads as TGTGCCATCAGTGAGGTGGGCAAACCCCCATACGAGCAGTACTTC. Encoded protein: CAISEVGKPPYEQYF.